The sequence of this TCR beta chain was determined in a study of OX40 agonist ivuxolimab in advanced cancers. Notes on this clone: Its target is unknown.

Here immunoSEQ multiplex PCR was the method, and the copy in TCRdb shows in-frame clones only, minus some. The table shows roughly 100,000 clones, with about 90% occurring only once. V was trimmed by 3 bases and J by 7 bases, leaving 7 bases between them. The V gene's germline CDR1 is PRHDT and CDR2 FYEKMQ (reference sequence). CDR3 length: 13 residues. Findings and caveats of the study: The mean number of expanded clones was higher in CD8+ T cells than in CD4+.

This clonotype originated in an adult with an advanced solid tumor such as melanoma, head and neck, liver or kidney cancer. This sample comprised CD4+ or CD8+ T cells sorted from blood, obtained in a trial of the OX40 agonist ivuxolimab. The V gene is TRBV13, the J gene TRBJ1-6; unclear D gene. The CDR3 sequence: CASSFVGNSPLHF. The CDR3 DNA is TGTGCCAGCAGCTTCGTGGGGAATTCACCCCTCCACTTT.